The sequence of this T cell receptor beta chain was determined in a study of beta chain features in type 1 diabetes (dated by TCRdb to 2016 to 2019). General notes on the study: Mean age, gender distribution, total cell number and subset yield did not differ between patients and healthy donors. A total of approximately 100,000,000 sorted cells were examined across all samples, and the number of cells per subset was strongly correlated with RNA yield. The study compared TCRB repertoires of sorted circulating CD4+ T cell subsets between recently diagnosed type 1 diabetes patients and matched healthy donors. Regulatory and stem cell-like memory subsets were obtained from only 8 patients and roughly 8 healthy donors, while naive and central memory subsets were obtained from all 30 or so donors. What the research found in general, with its limitations: Fewer insertions and more nucleotide deletions at VDJ recombination sites were observed in patients with type 1 diabetes, implying thymic rearrangement abnormalities. HLA sub-analyses involved small numbers of individuals, so any influence of HLA type on TCRB rearrangement remained unresolved. Type 1 diabetes patients showed a moderate but significant shortening of TCRB CDR3 length in all four CD4+ subsets. Sequencing cDNA rather than genomic DNA could over-represent highly expressing activated cells, although activation and CD3 levels did not differ between groups. Naive, central memory and regulatory TCRB repertoires appeared to be more similar among patients than among healthy donors. PCR might favor shorter templates, but patient and control samples were amplified and corrected together, so any skew would affect both groups equally.

A single peripheral blood draw of 90 to 150 mL on average was collected from each donor into heparinised tubes. Using a panel that included CD45RO, CCR7, CD25, CD127, CD95 and CD27, naive, central memory, regulatory and stem cell-like memory CD4+ T cells were sorted on a BD FACSAria II. Every sorted population had a purity above 95%. Right away, PBMCs were isolated by Lymphoprep density gradient centrifugation and were stained directly, with no culture step. Samples were stained and sorted in pairs, with one healthy donor and one patient per experiment, so that batch effects were minimized. The entire isolated RNA was reverse transcribed using the High Capacity cDNA Reverse Transcription Kit, and thus expressed TCRB transcripts were sequenced. Deep immunoSEQ sequencing was performed on naive, central memory and regulatory T cell samples, with an average of roughly 3.3 million total reads per sample. Sorted cells were lysed in RLT buffer and RNA was extracted with DNase-treated RNeasy Micro or Mini kits, depending on cell number. To prevent cross-contamination, each cell subset was processed individually, whereas patient and healthy donor samples were processed jointly. Using the immunoSEQ multiplex PCR, TCRB sequences were amplified from cDNA into 87-bp fragments spanning the CDR3 region. Sequencing of the amplicons was performed on the Illumina HiSeq platform. In the source study's methods: PCR bias was corrected computationally using synthetic template baselines, and reads within Hamming distance 2 were collapsed, with unmergeable singletons discarded. Reads were aligned against IMGT so that V, D and J genes, CDR3 length and insertions or deletions at six rearrangement sites could be assigned. Within each subset, clonotype counts were normalized to sorted cell number, after which true diversity and Gini coefficients were computed with the tcR R package. Repertoire sharing was quantified using the overlap coefficient calculated on TCRB nucleotide sequences. As a proxy for the pre-selection repertoire, out-of-frame TCRB sequences from naive cells were analyzed. TCRdb obtained this table from immuneACCESS and retained in-frame rearrangements with V and J assigned. These tables miss some clones; where compared with another copy, unresolved V genes account for less than half of the shortfall, and the remainder is unexplained. D and trimming come from the DNA, and the V and J calls and clone size come from that table. For this sample the table gives hundreds of thousands of clones, of which around an eighth were detected only once. Clones ranked in the top ten supply around 0.022% of the sample.

This clone was picked up a small number of times. It has no known antigen specificity. Base-call qualities are not available, and no considerably larger clone is one nucleotide away. From its cysteine to its phenylalanine, the CDR3 spans 13 amino acids. The CDR3 DNA has 39 bases and is translated from base 1. The V and J ends are trimmed by 8 bases and 3 bases, leaving 16 bases between them. In the germline V gene (reference sequence), CDR1 corresponds to GTSNPN and CDR2 to SVGIG. Here the chain combines TRBV30 and TRBJ1-2; a tentative D match to TRBD1 spans 6 bases. The material sequenced was naive CD4+ T cells from blood. According to the study, the label for this sample's cell subset or site signals: true naive CD4+ T cells. The sequence was obtained from a man between 18 and 29 years old with type 1 diabetes. The sequenced DNA is TGTGCCGGTGACAGGCCCGGTGACTATGGCTACACCTTC. Its protein product is CAGDRPGDYGYTF.